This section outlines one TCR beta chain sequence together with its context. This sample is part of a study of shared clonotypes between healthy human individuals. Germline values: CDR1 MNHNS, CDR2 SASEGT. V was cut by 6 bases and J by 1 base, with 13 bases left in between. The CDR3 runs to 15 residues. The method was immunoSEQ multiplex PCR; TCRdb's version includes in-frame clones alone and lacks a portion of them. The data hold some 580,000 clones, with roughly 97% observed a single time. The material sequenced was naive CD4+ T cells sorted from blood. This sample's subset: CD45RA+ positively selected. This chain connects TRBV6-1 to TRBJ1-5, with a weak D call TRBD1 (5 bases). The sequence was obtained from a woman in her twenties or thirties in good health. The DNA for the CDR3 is TGTGCCAGCAGGAGGGCTGGGGCCAGCAATCAGCCCCAGCATTTT. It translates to CASRRAGASNQPQHF.